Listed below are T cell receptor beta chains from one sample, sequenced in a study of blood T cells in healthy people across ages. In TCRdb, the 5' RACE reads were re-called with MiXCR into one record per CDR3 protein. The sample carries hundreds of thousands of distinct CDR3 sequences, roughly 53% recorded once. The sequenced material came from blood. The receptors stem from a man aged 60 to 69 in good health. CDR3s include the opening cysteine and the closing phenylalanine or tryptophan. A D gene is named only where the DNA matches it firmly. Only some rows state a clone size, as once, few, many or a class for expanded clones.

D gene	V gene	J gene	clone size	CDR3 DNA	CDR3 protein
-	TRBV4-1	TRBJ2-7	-	TGCGCCAGCAGCCCCTCGGGACGGGGAGGATACGAGCAGTACTTC	CASSPSGRGGYEQYF
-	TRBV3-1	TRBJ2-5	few	TGTGCCAGCAGCCAAGATTCGGAGACCCAGTACTTC	CASSQDSETQYF
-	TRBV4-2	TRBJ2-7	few	TGTGCCAGCAGCCAAGGGGGATTGGGACGTAACTCCTACGAGCAGTACTTC	CASSQGGLGRNSYEQYF
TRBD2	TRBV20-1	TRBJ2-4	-	TGCAGTGCTAGAGGCACGTCTACTAGCGGGGGGGATCTAGCCAAAAACATTCAGTACTTC	CSARGTSTSGGDLAKNIQYF
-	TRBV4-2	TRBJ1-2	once	TGTGCCAGCAGCCAACCCGGGACATCTAACTATGGCTACACCTTC	CASSQPGTSNYGYTF
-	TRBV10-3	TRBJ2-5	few	TGTGCCATCAGTGTTGTCAGCCAAGAGACCCAGTACTTC	CAISVVSQETQYF
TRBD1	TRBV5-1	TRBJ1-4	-	TGCGCCAGCACCCACAGGGGTCCGGGGGAAAAACTGTTTTTT	CASTHRGPGEKLFF
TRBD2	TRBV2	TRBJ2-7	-	TGTGCCAGCAGGGATGGACTAGCGGGGGCCCTAAAGTACTTC	CASRDGLAGALKYF
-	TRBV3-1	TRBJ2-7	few	TGTGCCAGCAGCCAGGTTTGGACATCCTCCTACGAGCAGTACTTC	CASSQVWTSSYEQYF
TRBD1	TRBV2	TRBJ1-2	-	TGTGCCAGCAGCAAACGGACAGGGAACTATGGCTACACCTTC	CASSKRTGNYGYTF
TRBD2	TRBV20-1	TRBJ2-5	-	TGCAGTGCTACATCCGGGACTAGCGGGAGAGGAGAGACCCAGTACTTC	CSATSGTSGRGETQYF
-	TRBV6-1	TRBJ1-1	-	TGTGCCAGCACCCTGGAGATGAACACTGAAGCTTTCTTT	CASTLEMNTEAFF
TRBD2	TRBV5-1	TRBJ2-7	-	TGCGCCAGCAGCTCCTCGGGCAAGGGACTAGTGGGCTACGAGCAGTACTTC	CASSSSGKGLVGYEQYF
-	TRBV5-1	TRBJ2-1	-	TGCGCCAGTAGCTTGGCCAGGGACAATGAGCAGTTGTTC	CASSLARDNEQLF
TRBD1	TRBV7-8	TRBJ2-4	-	TGTGCCAGCGGGGACAGGGGGGCCAAAAACATTCAGTACTTC	CASGDRGAKNIQYF
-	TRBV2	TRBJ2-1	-	TGTGCCAGCAACCGGGAGAGCTCCTACAATGAGCAGTTCTTC	CASNRESSYNEQFF
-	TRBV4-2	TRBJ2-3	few	TGTGCCAGCAGCCCGAGGGCAGCCCCAGATACGCAGTATTTT	CASSPRAAPDTQYF
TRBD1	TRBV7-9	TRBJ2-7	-	TGTGCCAGCAGCTTACTGACAGGGAAGGGGTACGAGCAGTACTTC	CASSLLTGKGYEQYF
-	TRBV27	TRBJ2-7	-	TGTGCCAGCAGTTTCTTTCCCGACATCTCCTACGAGCAGTACTTC	CASSFFPDISYEQYF
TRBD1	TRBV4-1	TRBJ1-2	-	TGCGCCAGCAGCCCGACCGGGACAGGGCGCTCTTTTCTGGGCTACACCTTC	CASSPTGTGRSFLGYTF
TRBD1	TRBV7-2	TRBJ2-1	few	TGTGCCAGCAGCTACCTCTCTACAGGGGTTGAGCAGTTCTTC	CASSYLSTGVEQFF
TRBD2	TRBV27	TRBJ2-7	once	TGTGCCAGCAGAAGATCCGGGGGGGCCTACGAGCAGTACTTC	CASRRSGGAYEQYF
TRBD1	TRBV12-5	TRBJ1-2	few	TGTGCTAGTGGTCCTGGGACAGGCCGCGGCTACACCTTC	CASGPGTGRGYTF
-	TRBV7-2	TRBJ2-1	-	TGTGCCAGCAGCTTAGATAGCGGCCGCAATGAGCAGTTCTTC	CASSLDSGRNEQFF
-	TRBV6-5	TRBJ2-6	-	TGTGCCAGCAGAACGGACTCTGGGGCCAACGTCCTGACTTTC	CASRTDSGANVLTF
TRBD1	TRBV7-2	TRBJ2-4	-	TGTGCCAGCAGCCGTTCCGGGACAGGATTAAACATTCAGTACTTC	CASSRSGTGLNIQYF
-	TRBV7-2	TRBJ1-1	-	TGTGCCGGCAGCTTCGTCTTGGACACTGAAGCTTTCTTT	CAGSFVLDTEAFF
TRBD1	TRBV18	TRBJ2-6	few	TGTGCCAGCTCACAACCGGGACAGGGTTCCGGGGCCAACGTCCTGACTTTC	CASSQPGQGSGANVLTF
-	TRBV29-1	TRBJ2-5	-	TGCAGCGTTGAAGATCCCGAGGGAGAGGAGACCCAGTACTTC	CSVEDPEGEETQYF
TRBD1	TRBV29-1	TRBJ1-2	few	TGCAGCGTTGAAGTGGCCCGGACAGGGTGGTACACCTTC	CSVEVARTGWYTF
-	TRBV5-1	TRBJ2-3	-	TGCGCCAGCAGCTGGAGTTCGGGGTGGAAAGATACGCAGTATTTT	CASSWSSGWKDTQYF
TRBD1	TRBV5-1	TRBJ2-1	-	TGCGCCAGCAGCTTCAGACAGGGGGCTGACAATGAGCAGTTCTTC	CASSFRQGADNEQFF
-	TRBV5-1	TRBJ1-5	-	TGCGCCAGCAGCTTGCACGGGAATAGCAATCAGCCCCAGCATTTT	CASSLHGNSNQPQHF
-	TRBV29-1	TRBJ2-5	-	TGCAGCGTTGACATTAGGGGTGGGGAGACCCAGTACTTC	CSVDIRGGETQYF
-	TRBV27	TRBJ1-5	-	TGTGCCAGCAGTCTCTCGGCAAGACAGCCCCAGCATTTT	CASSLSARQPQHF
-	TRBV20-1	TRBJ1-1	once	TGCAGTGCTGATTTAAACACTGAAGCTTTCTTT	CSADLNTEAFF
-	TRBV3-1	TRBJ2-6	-	TGTGCCAGCAGCCAGATCGCGGTGGCTGGGGCCAACGTCCTGACTTTC	CASSQIAVAGANVLTF
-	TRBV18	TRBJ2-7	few	TGTGCCAGCTCACCTGGAAGTACCTACGAGCAGTACTTC	CASSPGSTYEQYF